Included here is one T cell receptor beta chain sequence, with context. The investigators sampled blood at baseline, at cycle 4 day 1, and at cycle 7 day 1. This sample was included in a study of OX40 agonist ivuxolimab in advanced cancers. TCRdb's copy holds only in-frame clones and misses some; the assay was immunoSEQ multiplex PCR. The sample lists some 40,000 clones, around 83% occurring once. Unmatched junction bases numbered 8, after V lost 1 base and J lost 7 bases. Per germline, CDR1 SGHVS and CDR2 FQNEAQ. The CDR3 has 15 amino acids. This clonotype was obtained from an adult with an advanced solid tumor such as melanoma, head and neck, liver or kidney cancer. This specimen consisted of CD4+ or CD8+ T cells sorted from blood, obtained in a trial of the OX40 agonist ivuxolimab. This chain joins TRBV7-8 and TRBJ1-2, with TRBD1 matching over 8 bases. CDR3 DNA sequence: TGTGCCAGCAGCTTAGGGTTACAGGGGGAGGGTGGCTACACCTTC. It specifies CASSLGLQGEGGYTF.